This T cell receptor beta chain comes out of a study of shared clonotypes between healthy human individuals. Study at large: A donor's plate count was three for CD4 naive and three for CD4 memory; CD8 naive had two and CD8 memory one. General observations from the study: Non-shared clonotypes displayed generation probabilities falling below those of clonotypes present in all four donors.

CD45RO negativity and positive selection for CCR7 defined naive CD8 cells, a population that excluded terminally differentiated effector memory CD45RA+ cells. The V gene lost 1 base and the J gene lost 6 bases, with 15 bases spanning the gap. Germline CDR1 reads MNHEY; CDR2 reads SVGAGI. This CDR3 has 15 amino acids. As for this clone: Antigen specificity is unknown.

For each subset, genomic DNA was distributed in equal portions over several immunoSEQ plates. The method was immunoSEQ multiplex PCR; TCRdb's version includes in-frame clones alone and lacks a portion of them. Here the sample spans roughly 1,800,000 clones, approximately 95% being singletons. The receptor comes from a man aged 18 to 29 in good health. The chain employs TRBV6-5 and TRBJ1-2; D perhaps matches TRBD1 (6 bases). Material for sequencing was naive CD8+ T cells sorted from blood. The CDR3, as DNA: TGTGCCAGCAGTTACTTCCCGTCGGACAGAGATGGCTACACCTTC. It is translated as CASSYFPSDRDGYTF.